The entry below describes one T cell receptor beta chain. The CDR3 sequence is 13 residues long. The V gene's germline CDR1 is GTSNPN and CDR2 SVGIG (reference sequence). V lost 5 bases and J lost 4, with 15 bases in between. This entry comes from a study of blood T cell repertoires in COVID-19. As for the study in general: T cells, B-cell-depleted T cells, or PBMCs supplied cDNA or gDNA.

Original handling: Counts of nucleated cells, estimated from reference gene primer amplification, were obtained. The repertoire was sequenced with immunoSEQ multiplex PCR; TCRdb's copy has only in-frame clones and lacks some. Clone size and the V and J calls come from that table; the DNA yielded D and trimming. The sample lists some 180,000 clones, less than 90% occurring once. The V and J genes are TRBV30 and TRBJ2-7, with D perhaps given as TRBD1 or TRBD2 (6 bases each). The sample consisted of peripheral blood. This clonotype originated in a man in his sixties or seventies with active or convalescent COVID-19. Written as DNA, the CDR3 is TGTGCCTGGGGGACTTCAGGGGAGTACGAGCAGTACTTC. Translated: CAWGTSGEYEQYF.